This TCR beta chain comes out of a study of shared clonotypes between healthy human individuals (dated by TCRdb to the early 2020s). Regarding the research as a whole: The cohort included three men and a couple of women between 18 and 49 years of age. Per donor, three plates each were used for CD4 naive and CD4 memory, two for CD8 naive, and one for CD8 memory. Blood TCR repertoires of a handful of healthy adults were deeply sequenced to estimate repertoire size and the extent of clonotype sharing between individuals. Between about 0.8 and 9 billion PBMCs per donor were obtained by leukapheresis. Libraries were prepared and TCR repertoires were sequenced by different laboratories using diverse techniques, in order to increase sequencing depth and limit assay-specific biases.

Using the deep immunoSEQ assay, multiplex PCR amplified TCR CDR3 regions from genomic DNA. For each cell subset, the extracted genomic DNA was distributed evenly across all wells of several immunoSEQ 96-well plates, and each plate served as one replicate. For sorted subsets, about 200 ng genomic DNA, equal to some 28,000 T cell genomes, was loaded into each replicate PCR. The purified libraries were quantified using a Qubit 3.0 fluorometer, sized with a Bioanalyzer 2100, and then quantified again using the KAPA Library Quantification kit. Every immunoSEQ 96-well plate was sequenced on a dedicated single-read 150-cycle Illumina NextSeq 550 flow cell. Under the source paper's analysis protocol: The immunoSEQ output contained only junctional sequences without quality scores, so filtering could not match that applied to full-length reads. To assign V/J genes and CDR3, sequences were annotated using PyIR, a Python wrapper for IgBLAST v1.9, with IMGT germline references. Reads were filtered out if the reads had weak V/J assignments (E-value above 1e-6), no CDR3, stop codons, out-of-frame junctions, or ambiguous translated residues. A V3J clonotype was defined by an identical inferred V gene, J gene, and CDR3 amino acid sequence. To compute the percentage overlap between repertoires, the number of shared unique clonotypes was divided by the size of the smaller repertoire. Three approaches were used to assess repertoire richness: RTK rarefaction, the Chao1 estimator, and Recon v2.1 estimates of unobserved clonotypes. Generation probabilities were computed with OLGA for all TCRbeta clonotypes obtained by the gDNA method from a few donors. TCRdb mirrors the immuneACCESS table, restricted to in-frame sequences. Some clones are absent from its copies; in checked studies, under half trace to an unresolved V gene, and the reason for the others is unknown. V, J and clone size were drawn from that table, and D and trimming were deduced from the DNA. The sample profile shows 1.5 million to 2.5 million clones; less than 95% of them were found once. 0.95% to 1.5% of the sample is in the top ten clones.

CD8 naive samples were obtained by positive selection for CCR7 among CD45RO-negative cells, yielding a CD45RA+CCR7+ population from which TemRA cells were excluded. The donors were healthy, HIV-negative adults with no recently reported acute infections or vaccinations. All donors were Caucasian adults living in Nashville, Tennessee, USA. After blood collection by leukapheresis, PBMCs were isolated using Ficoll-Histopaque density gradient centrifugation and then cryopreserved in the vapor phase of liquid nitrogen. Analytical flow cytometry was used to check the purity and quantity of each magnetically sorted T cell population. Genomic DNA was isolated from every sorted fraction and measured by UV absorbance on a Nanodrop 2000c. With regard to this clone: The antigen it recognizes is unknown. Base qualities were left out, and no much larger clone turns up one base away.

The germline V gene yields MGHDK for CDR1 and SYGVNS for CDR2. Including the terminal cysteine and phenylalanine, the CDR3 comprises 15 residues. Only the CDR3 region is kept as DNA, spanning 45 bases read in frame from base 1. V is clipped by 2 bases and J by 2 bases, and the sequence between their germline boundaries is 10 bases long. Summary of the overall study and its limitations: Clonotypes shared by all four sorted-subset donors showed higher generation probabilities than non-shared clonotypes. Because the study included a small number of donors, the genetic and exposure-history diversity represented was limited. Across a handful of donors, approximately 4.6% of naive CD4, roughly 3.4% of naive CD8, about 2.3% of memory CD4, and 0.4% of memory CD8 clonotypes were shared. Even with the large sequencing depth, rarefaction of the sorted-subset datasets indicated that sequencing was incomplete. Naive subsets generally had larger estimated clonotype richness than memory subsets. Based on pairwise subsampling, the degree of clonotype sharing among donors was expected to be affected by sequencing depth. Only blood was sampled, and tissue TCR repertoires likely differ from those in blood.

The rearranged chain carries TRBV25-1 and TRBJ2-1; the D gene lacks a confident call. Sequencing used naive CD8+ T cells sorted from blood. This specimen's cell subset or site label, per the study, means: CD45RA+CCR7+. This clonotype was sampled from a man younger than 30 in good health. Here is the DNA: TGTGCCAGCAGTGAAGGCGACGGACCCTACAATGAGCAGTTCTTC. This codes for CASSEGDGPYNEQFF.